These 25 T cell receptor beta chains came from one sample sequenced in a study of Graves' ophthalmopathy and Graves' hyperthyroidism. RNA transcripts provided the template for amplifying TCR beta CDR3 regions. HTBI-primed RT-PCR formed the first round, and a multiplex PCR formed the second. TCRdb ran MiXCR on the multiplex PCR reads and lists one entry per CDR3 protein. The table includes some 350,000 distinct CDR3 sequences, 15% to 20% detected once. Material for sequencing was peripheral blood. These receptors all stem from an adult woman with stable Graves' hyperthyroidism.

This clonotype occurred a few times. The V call is TRBV18, the J call TRBJ2-7, with unresolved D. Deletions cut 6 bases from V and 6 bases from J, with 15 bases between. The CDR3 totals 13 residues. CDR1 and CDR2 from the germline V gene are KGHSH and LQKENI. CDR3 DNA sequence: TGTGCCAGCTCCAACCAAGAGTCTAGCGAGCAGTACTTC. Translated: CASSNQESSEQYF.

This clonotype appeared many times. This chain links TRBV4-2 with TRBJ2-7; 9 bases line up with TRBD1. Germline V gene lookup returns CDR1 LGHNA and CDR2 YNFKEQ. The CDR3 length is 15 residues. The V gene end was trimmed by 1 base and the J gene end by 2 bases; junction bases not matched to a gene: 3. CDR3 protein: CASSQGTGATYEQYF. In nucleotides, the CDR3 is TGTGCCAGCAGCCAAGGGACAGGGGCGACCTACGAGCAGTACTTC.

This clonotype was recorded at least ten times. The J gene is TRBJ2-1, the V gene TRBV12-5, with D possibly being TRBD2 (5 bases). The CDR3 contains 13 residues. The germline V gene encodes CDR1 LGHNT and CDR2 FRNRAP. V was pared by 4 bases and J by 3 bases, with 7 bases between. The DNA for the CDR3 is TGTGCTAGTGGTTCCGGGATCTACAATGAGCAGTTCTTC. It yields the protein CASGSGIYNEQFF.

This clonotype was seen at least ten times. V gene TRBV5-1 combines with J gene TRBJ2-7, with TRBD1 matching over 8 bases. Losses at the gene ends were 4 bases for V and 6 bases for J; bases not matched to a gene: 6. The germline CDR1 and CDR2 sequences are SGHRS and YFSETQ. The CDR3 is made up of 13 amino acids. The CDR3 loop reads CASSGGQGREQYF. As DNA, the CDR3 is TGCGCCAGCAGCGGCGGACAGGGACGCGAGCAGTACTTC.

V gene TRBV9 combines with J gene TRBJ2-2; TRBD2 matches 11 bases. Germline CDR1 and CDR2: SGDLS and YYNGEE. Trimming cost V 4 bases and J 6 bases; bases outside gene matches: 8. CDR3 length: 16 residues. The CDR3 loop reads CASSFLAGGTSGELFF. The CDR3 bases are TGTGCCAGCAGCTTTCTAGCGGGAGGTACCTCCGGGGAGCTGTTTTTT.

Many counts were recorded for this clonotype. The chain uses TRBV7-2 and TRBJ1-1; 7 nucleotides match TRBD1. The germline V gene encodes CDR1 SGHTA and CDR2 FQGNSA. Trimming removed 4 bases from V and 10 bases from J; junction bases left unmatched: 12. CDR3 size: 14 residues. The CDR3 reads CASSYSGQVVVAFF. The CDR3 bases are TGTGCCAGCAGCTACTCTGGACAGGTGGTCGTAGCTTTCTTT. Full variable domain (outside the CDR3, taken from reference TRBV7-2 and TRBJ1-1): GAGVSQSPSNKVTEKGKDVELRCDPISGHTALYWYRQSLGQGLEFLIYFQGNSAPDKSGLPSDRFSAERTGGSVSTLTIQRTQQEDSAVYLCASSYSGQVVVAFFGQGTRLTVV.

This clonotype was recorded at least ten times. The chain couples TRBV20-1 to TRBJ1-5; D gene unclear. This CDR3 is built from 15 residues. V lost 2 bases, J lost 4 bases, and 15 bases lay in between. The V gene's germline CDR1 is DFQATT and CDR2 SNEGSKA (reference sequence). CDR3: CSARPIGRVNQPQHF. Here the CDR3 DNA reads TGCAGTGCTAGACCGATCGGTAGGGTTAATCAGCCCCAGCATTTT.

This clonotype was found many times. The chain links TRBV24-1 to TRBJ1-1, with 9 bases matching TRBD1. Germline-derived CDR1 and CDR2 are KGHDR and SFDVKD. The CDR3 has 16 amino acids. V lost 5 bases, J lost 4 bases, and 10 bases stayed unmatched. CDR3 region: CATSGGNRGLGTEAFF. In nucleotides, the CDR3 is TGTGCCACCAGTGGGGGGAACAGGGGGCTTGGCACTGAAGCTTTCTTT.

This clonotype was counted between two and nine times. The chain couples TRBV6-1 to TRBJ2-2; D is tentatively TRBD1 or TRBD2 (5 bases each). V lost 7 bases, J lost 5 bases, and 14 bases lay in between. This CDR3 is built from 14 residues. CDR1 is MNHNS, CDR2 SASEGT, per germline. CDR3 nucleotides: TGTGCCAGCACCCGGGGCGCGAGGACCGGGGAGCTGTTTTTT. It codes for CASTRGARTGELFF.

This clonotype has ten or more counts. V and J are TRBV28 and TRBJ1-6; D is unclear. This CDR3 contains 13 residues. Germline V gene lookup returns CDR1 MDHEN and CDR2 SYDVKM. Trimming took 4 bases from V and 10 from J, leaving 11 bases between them. The DNA for the CDR3 is TGTGCCAGCAGTTCCCGCCGTGGGTCACCCCTCCACTTT. Translation: CASSSRRGSPLHF.

This clonotype appeared many times. The genes are TRBV6-5 and TRBJ1-1; maybe TRBD1 (5 bases). The germline CDR1 and CDR2 sequences are MNHEY and SVGAGI. The CDR3 runs to 13 residues. V was cut by 2 bases and J by 4 bases, with 8 bases left in between. The CDR3 sequence is CASSYEGLTEAFF. For the CDR3, the DNA is TGTGCCAGCAGTTACGAGGGACTCACTGAAGCTTTCTTT.

This clonotype was detected ten times or more. The chain couples TRBV20-1 to TRBJ1-2, with unresolved D. The CDR3 is 11 residues long. The germline gives CDR1 DFQATT, CDR2 SNEGSKA (reference sequence). In DNA form, the CDR3 reads TGCAGCTGTGACACTGCGGAGGGCTACACCTTC. Translating gives CSCDTAEGYTF.

This sequence joins TRBV11-2 and TRBJ2-7; weak D call: TRBD1 (5 bases). The CDR3 has 15 residues. The germline V gene has CDR1 SGHAT and CDR2 FQNNGV. V was shortened by 4 bases and J by 0 bases, with 13 bases between the two germline ends. CDR3 residues: CASSSDQDSSYEQYF. Here the CDR3 DNA reads TGTGCCAGCAGCTCCGACCAAGACAGCTCCTACGAGCAGTACTTC. Full variable domain (remainder filled in from reference TRBV11-2 and TRBJ2-7): EAGVAQSPRYKIIEKRQSVAFWCNPISGHATLYWYQQILGQGPKLLIQFQNNGVVDDSQLPKDRFSAERLKGVDSTLKIQPAKLEDSAVYLCASSSDQDSSYEQYFGPGTRLTVT.

This clonotype showed up many times. The chain has TRBV2 and TRBJ1-6, with D uncertain. This CDR3 is 13 amino acids long. In germline, CDR1 is SNHLY, CDR2 FYNNEI. Trimming pared 3 bases from V and 7 bases from J, leaving 7 bases between. The CDR3 sequence: CASSDTENSPLHF. CDR3 DNA sequence: TGTGCCAGCAGTGATACAGAGAATTCACCCCTCCACTTT.

Many counts were recorded for this clonotype. The CDR3 bases are TGTGCCAGCAGTTATTTCTCCGTAGCGGGCTCCTACGAGCAGTACTTC. Translating gives CASSYFSVAGSYEQYF. This chain links TRBV6-2 or TRBV6-3 with TRBJ2-7, with 7 positions matching TRBD2. Germline loops: CDR1 MNHEY, CDR2 SVGEGT. The V segment lost 3 bases and the J segment 0 bases; nucleotides outside the gene matches: 8. CDR3 size: 16 residues.

This clonotype was detected many times. CDR3 nucleotides: TGTGCCAGCAGCGTAGCGGGTCTAACCAAAAACATTCAGTACTTC. Translating gives CASSVAGLTKNIQYF. V and J are TRBV2 and TRBJ2-4; 7 bases agree with TRBD2. The CDR3 sequence is 15 residues long. CDR1 is SNHLY and CDR2 is FYNNEI in the germline V gene. Trimming at V came to 6 bases and at J to 2 bases, leaving 7 bases not matched to a gene. The variable domain in full, with the rest retrieved from reference TRBV2 and TRBJ2-4, is EPEVTQTPSHQVTQMGQEVILRCVPISNHLYFYWYRQILGQKVEFLVSFYNNEISEKSEIFDDQFSVERPDGSNFTLKIRSTKLEDSAMYFCASSVAGLTKNIQYFGAGTRLSVL.

This rearrangement joins TRBV7-2 to TRBJ2-2; D could derive from TRBD1 or TRBD2 (5 bases each). V was shortened by 3 bases and J by 4 bases, with 12 bases between the two germline ends. The CDR3 extends over 15 amino acids. Germline V gene sequence: CDR1 SGHTA, CDR2 FQGNSA. The CDR3 here is CASSFGGTSTGELFF. The DNA for the CDR3 is TGTGCCAGCAGCTTTGGGGGTACTAGCACCGGGGAGCTGTTTTTT.

V gene TRBV7-9 combines with J gene TRBJ2-7; D is unclear. The CDR3 length is 15 residues. CDR1 and CDR2 (germline): SEHNR, FQNEAQ (reference sequence). Trimming removed 1 base from V and 4 bases from J, with 14 bases in between. The CDR3 DNA reads TGTGCCAGCAGCTTAGTAGCAGGAGCCGGTTACGAGCAGTACTTC. Protein sequence: CASSLVAGAGYEQYF.

This clonotype was picked up a small number of times. The J gene is TRBJ2-4, the V gene TRBV6-5; the D gene is possibly TRBD2 (6 bases). This CDR3 is built from 13 residues. V shed 6 bases and J shed 9 bases, with 15 bases lying between them. The germline CDR1 and CDR2 sequences are MNHEY and SVGAGI. CDR3 coding DNA: TGTGCCAGCAGGGACCTCATCGGGGGCATTCAGTACTTC. Protein product: CASRDLIGGIQYF.

Many counts were recorded for this clonotype. The rearrangement uses TRBV9 and TRBJ2-7; 8 bases are a match to TRBD2. Germline assignment: CDR1 SGDLS and CDR2 YYNGEE. Losses at the gene ends were 6 bases for V and 3 bases for J; bases not matched to a gene: 8. CDR3 size: 14 residues. The CDR3: CASNTGGPYYEQYF. The CDR3 bases are TGTGCCAGCAATACGGGAGGGCCTTACTACGAGCAGTACTTC.

This clonotype was detected many times. V is TRBV6-1 and J is TRBJ2-7; tentatively, D is TRBD2 (5 bases). CDR1 is MNHNS and CDR2 is SASEGT in the germline V gene. This CDR3 is built from 14 residues. V was pared by 6 bases and J by 6 bases, with 18 bases between. CDR3 coding DNA: TGTGCCAGCAGAGAATTGCTGTTGGGGAGCGAGCAGTACTTC. Translation: CASRELLLGSEQYF.

Many counts were recorded for this clonotype. The rearrangement links TRBV6-5 to TRBJ1-5, with D tentatively TRBD1 (5 bases). Trimming stripped 2 bases from V and 8 bases from J, with 13 bases between. The CDR3 has 14 residues. The germline gives CDR1 MNHEY, CDR2 SVGAGI. The CDR3 reads CASSYRQGSKPQHF. DNA of the CDR3: TGTGCCAGCAGTTACCGGCAGGGTAGCAAGCCCCAGCATTTT.

The genes are TRBV4-1 and TRBJ2-5; D not certain. V gave up 0 bases and J gave up 1 base, with 12 bases separating them. CDR1 and CDR2 from the germline V gene are MGHRA and YSYEKL. This CDR3 contains 16 residues. The CDR3 DNA reads TGCGCCAGCAGCCAAGATCTTCGGAGCGTCCAAGAGACCCAGTACTTC. It specifies CASSQDLRSVQETQYF.

Ten or more counts support this clonotype. The chain combines TRBV4-3 with TRBJ2-7, with 14 bases matching TRBD2. J lost 3 bases, V lost 3 bases, and 10 bases had no gene match. CDR3 length: 18 amino acids. Germline V gives CDR1 LGHNA, CDR2 YSLEER. As DNA, the CDR3 is TGCGCCAGCAGCCAGGTATACTTCGGGACTAGCGGGAGCTACGAGCAGTACTTC. This gives the protein CASSQVYFGTSGSYEQYF.

This clonotype was counted many times. The chain carries TRBV30 and TRBJ1-6; 8 nucleotides align to TRBD1. The CDR3 is 17 amino acids. The junction had 14 bases not matched to a gene; V was cut back by 4 bases and J by 6 bases. The V gene's germline CDR1 is GTSNPN and CDR2 SVGIG (reference sequence). CDR3 loop: CAWTPRRPQGANSPLHF. In DNA, the CDR3 is TGTGCCTGGACCCCCCGGCGGCCCCAGGGGGCTAATTCACCCCTCCACTTT.